The 15 T cell receptor beta chains presented below share a single source sample, sequenced in a study of T cell changes during pregnancy in multiple sclerosis. Sequencing was performed with immunoSEQ multiplex PCR; in TCRdb, only in-frame clones are kept and a portion is missing. This table holds some 110,000 clones, 85% to 95% found once. Here the sequenced sample was peripheral blood, taken after pregnancy. The receptors originated from a female donor with multiple sclerosis, enrolled in a pregnancy study.

This chain links TRBV29-1 with TRBJ2-5, with 7 bases matching TRBD1. CDR3 size: 14 residues. V lost 1 base and J lost 5; bases outside the gene matches: 7. Germline CDR1 reads SQVTM; CDR2 reads ANQGSEA. The CDR3 bases are TGCAGCGTTGAAGGACAGGGTAAGCCCGAGACCCAGTACTTC. Amino acid sequence: CSVEGQGKPETQYF.

As regards this clone: This same CDR3 is encoded by further DNA sequences in the sample. The chain employs TRBV5-1 and TRBJ2-1, with 9 positions matching TRBD2. Germline loops: CDR1 SGHRS, CDR2 YFSETQ. The CDR3 is 15 amino acids. V gave up 2 bases and J gave up 8 bases; unmatched junction bases: 8. Here the CDR3 reads CASSLSSGGRDEQFF. The DNA of the CDR3 is TGCGCCAGCAGCTTATCCAGCGGGGGGCGGGATGAGCAGTTCTTC.

The chain joins TRBV5-1 to TRBJ2-4; possibly TRBD2 for D (6 bases). The CDR3 runs to 17 residues. Per germline, CDR1 SGHRS and CDR2 YFSETQ. V was pared by 0 bases and J by 0 bases, with 13 bases between. CDR3: CASSLGGGVAAKNIQYF. CDR3 DNA sequence: TGCGCCAGCAGCTTGGGGGGCGGGGTTGCAGCCAAAAACATTCAGTACTTC. The full variable domain, in which reference TRBV5-1 and TRBJ2-4 provide the parts outside the CDR3, is KAGVTQTPRYLIKTRGQQVTLSCSPISGHRSVSWYQQTPGQGLQFLFEYFSETQRNKGNFPGRFSGRQFSNSRSEMNVSTLELGDSALYLCASSLGGGVAAKNIQYFGAGTRLSVL.

This clone came up once. V and J are TRBV9 and TRBJ2-2; no reliable D call. CDR3 length equals 14 residues. V lost 0 bases to trimming and J lost 5 bases, with 8 bases between them. Per the germline V gene, CDR1 is SGDLS and CDR2 is YYNGEE. The CDR3 protein is CASSVDYATGELFF. In DNA, the CDR3 is TGTGCCAGCAGCGTAGACTATGCGACCGGGGAGCTGTTTTTT.

The chain is built from TRBV12-5 and TRBJ2-1, with 8 bases aligning to TRBD2. The ends lost 7 bases at V and 3 bases at J; junction bases unmatched: 5. This CDR3 has 14 amino acids. Germline V lookup: CDR1 LGHNT, CDR2 FRNRAP. The CDR3 sequence is CASALRGGYNEQFF. The CDR3 nucleotides are TGTGCTAGTGCCCTCCGGGGGGGCTACAATGAGCAGTTCTTC.

CDR3 sequence: CASSFSPEGNEQFF. In DNA form, the CDR3 reads TGCGCCAGCAGCTTTTCGCCGGAGGGGAATGAGCAGTTCTTC. The gene calls are TRBV5-1 and TRBJ2-1; a possible D gene is TRBD2 (6 bases). CDR3 size: 14 residues. Germline lookup yields CDR1 SGHRS and CDR2 YFSETQ. The V end was cut by 2 bases, the J end by 7 bases, with 13 bases between.

Comments on this clone: One end of the junction varies from germline; a read error may be responsible. This chain joins TRBV5-1 and TRBJ1-4; 11 bases line up with TRBD1. Germline V lookup: CDR1 SGHRS, CDR2 YFSETQ. The CDR3 totals 15 residues. In DNA form, the CDR3 reads TGCGCCAGCAGTTTGGACAGGGGGCAGGATGAAAAACTGTTTTTT. Protein product: CASSLDRGQDEKLFF. The full variable domain, completed using reference TRBV5-1 and TRBJ1-4, is KAGVTQTPRYLIKTRGQQVTLSCSPISGHRSVSWYQQTPGQGLQFLFEYFSETQRNKGNFPGRFSGRQFSNSRSEMNVSTLELGDSALYLCASSLDRGQDEKLFFGSGTQLSVL.

The chain recombines TRBV6-6 with TRBJ1-1; D not certain. The CDR3 loop spans 12 amino acids. Trimming left V 2 bases short and J 4 bases short, with 5 bases between. Germline loops: CDR1 MNHNY, CDR2 SVGAGI (reference sequence). The CDR3 DNA reads as TGTGCCAGCAGTTACGCGCGCACTGAAGCTTTCTTT. Protein product: CASSYARTEAFF.

The V and J genes are TRBV18 and TRBJ2-1; TRBD1 matches 9 bases. Germline CDR1 KGHSH, CDR2 LQKENI. There are 15 residues in the CDR3. The J segment lost 10 bases and the V segment lost 2 bases, leaving 9 bases of the junction unmatched. The CDR3 DNA is TGTGCCAGCTCACCAGGGGGACAGGGCAGAGGCGAGCAGTTCTTC. This gives the protein CASSPGGQGRGEQFF.

The gene calls are TRBV6-5 and TRBJ2-3; D not resolved. Germline CDR1 is MNHEY and CDR2 is SVGAGI. The CDR3 spans 11 residues. The ends were cut back, 0 bases at V and 7 bases at J, with 2 bases in the middle. The CDR3 DNA reads TGTGCCAGCAGTTACTCCTATACGCAGTATTTT. Translated: CASSYSYTQYF.

This sequence joins TRBV19 and TRBJ2-2, with 9 bases matching TRBD1. V lost 2 bases and J lost 3; bases outside the gene matches: 7. Per the germline V gene, CDR1 is LNHDA and CDR2 is SQIVND (reference sequence). CDR3 length: 17 residues. The DNA for the CDR3 is TGTGCCAGTAGTATAAGATTGGACAGGGGCCACACCGGGGAGCTGTTTTTT. Translation gives CASSIRLDRGHTGELFF.

The chain joins TRBV9 to TRBJ1-4; D remains unclear. Germline CDR1 SGDLS, CDR2 YYNGEE. Trimming left V 0 bases short and J 8 bases short, with 11 bases between. The CDR3 totals 14 residues. The CDR3 nucleotides read TGTGCCAGCAGCGTAGATCCTAGGAGAGAAAAACTGTTTTTT. Its protein is CASSVDPRREKLFF.

This CDR3 is CASSARTGGDGIQYF. The CDR3 nucleotides are TGTGCCAGCAGCGCCCGGACAGGGGGCGACGGCATTCAGTACTTC. The V call is TRBV9, the J call TRBJ2-4, with TRBD1 matching over 11 bases. V gave up 3 bases and J gave up 9 bases; unmatched junction bases: 8. Germline V CDR1 and CDR2: SGDLS, YYNGEE. The CDR3 covers 15 residues.

The J gene is TRBJ2-2, the V gene TRBV7-6, with TRBD1 matching over 9 bases. Germline CDR1 is SGHVS and CDR2 is FNYEAQ. The CDR3 consists of 16 residues. V shed 1 base, J shed 6 bases, and the junction held 6 bases outside the gene matches. CDR3 sequence reads: CASSLVGTGKAGELFF. The CDR3 DNA sequence: TGTGCCAGCAGCTTAGTCGGGACAGGGAAGGCCGGGGAGCTGTTTTTT.

CDR3 in amino acids: CATSREFQGNTIYF. Written as DNA, the CDR3 is TGTGCCACCAGCAGAGAATTTCAGGGAAACACCATATATTTT. The V gene is TRBV15, the J gene TRBJ1-3; D uncertain. Trimming pared 0 bases from V and 4 bases from J, leaving 7 bases between. The CDR3 is 14 residues long. Germline V lookup: CDR1 LNHNV, CDR2 YYDKDF (reference sequence).